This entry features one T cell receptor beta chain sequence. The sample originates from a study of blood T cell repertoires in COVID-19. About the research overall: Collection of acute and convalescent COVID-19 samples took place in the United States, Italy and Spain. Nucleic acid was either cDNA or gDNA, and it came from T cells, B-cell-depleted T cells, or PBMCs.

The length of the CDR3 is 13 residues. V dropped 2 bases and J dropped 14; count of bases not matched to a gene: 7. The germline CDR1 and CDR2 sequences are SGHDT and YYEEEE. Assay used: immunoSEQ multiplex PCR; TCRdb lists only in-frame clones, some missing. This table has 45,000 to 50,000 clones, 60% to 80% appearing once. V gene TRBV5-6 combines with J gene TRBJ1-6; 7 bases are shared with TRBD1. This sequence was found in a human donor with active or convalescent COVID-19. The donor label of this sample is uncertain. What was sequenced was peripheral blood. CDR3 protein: CASSFNRGRTLHF. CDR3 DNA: TGTGCCAGCAGCTTTAATAGGGGGCGAACCCTCCACTTT.